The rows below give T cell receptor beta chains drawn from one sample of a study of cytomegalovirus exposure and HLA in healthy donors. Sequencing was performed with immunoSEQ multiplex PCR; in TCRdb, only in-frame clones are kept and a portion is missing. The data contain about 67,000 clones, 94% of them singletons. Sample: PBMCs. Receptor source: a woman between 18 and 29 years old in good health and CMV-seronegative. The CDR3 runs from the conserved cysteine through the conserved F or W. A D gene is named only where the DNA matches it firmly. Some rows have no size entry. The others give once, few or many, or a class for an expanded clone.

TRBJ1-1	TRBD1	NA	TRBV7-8	TGTGCCAGCAGCCTACAGGGGGTTGACACTGAAGCTTTCTTT	CASSLQGVDTEAFF
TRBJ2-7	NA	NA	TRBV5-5	TGTGCCAGCAGCATTCTCCCGGGACAAGGCGGACAGTACTTC	CASSILPGQGGQYF
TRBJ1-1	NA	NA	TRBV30	TGTGCCTGGAGTAAAGGGGATCGTACTGAAGCTTTCTTT	CAWSKGDRTEAFF
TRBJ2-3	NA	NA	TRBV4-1	TGCGCCAGCAGCCAAGTGCCCCCCAGGGTGGGGGGAGGCACAGATACGCAGTATTTT	CASSQVPPRVGGGTDTQYF
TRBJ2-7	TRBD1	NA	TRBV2	TGTGCCAGCAGTGAGGACAGGGGAACCTACGAGCAGTACTTC	CASSEDRGTYEQYF
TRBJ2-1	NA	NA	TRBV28	TGTGCCAGCATGACAGATGTATCCTACAATGAGCAGTTCTTC	CASMTDVSYNEQFF
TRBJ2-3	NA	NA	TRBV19	TGTGCCAGTAGTATAGGCCCCACAGCGGTTTGGGATACGCAGTATTTT	CASSIGPTAVWDTQYF
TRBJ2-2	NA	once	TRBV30	TGTGCCCAGAACTATAAACCGGGACTCGGGACGAACACCGGGGAGCTGTTTTTT	CAQNYKPGLGTNTGELFF
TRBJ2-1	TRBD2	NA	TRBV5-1	TGCGCCAGCAGCGTCGGGACTAGCGGGGACATATACAATGAGCAGTTCTTC	CASSVGTSGDIYNEQFF
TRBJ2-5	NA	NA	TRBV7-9	TGTGCCAGCAGCTTTCTGCAGGTCGGGACCCAGTACTTC	CASSFLQVGTQYF
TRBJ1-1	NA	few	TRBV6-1	TGTGCCAGCAGTCCCAACAGTGACATGAACACTGAAGCTTTCTTT	CASSPNSDMNTEAFF
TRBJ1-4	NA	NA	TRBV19	TGTGCCAGTAGTTTTGGCGGAAATGAAAAACTGTTTTTT	CASSFGGNEKLFF
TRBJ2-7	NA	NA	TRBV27	TGTGCCAGCAGTTTAGTACGGGGCTACGAGCAGTACTTC	CASSLVRGYEQYF
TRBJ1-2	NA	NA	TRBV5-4	TGTGCCAGCAGCTTGGGGGCCAACAGCGGCTACACCTTC	CASSLGANSGYTF
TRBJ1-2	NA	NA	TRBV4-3	TGCGCCAGCAGCCAAAAAAACAGCTATGGCTACACCTTC	CASSQKNSYGYTF
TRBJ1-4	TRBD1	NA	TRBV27	TGTGCCAGCAGTCGGACAGGCCCCACTAGTGAAAAACTGTTTTTT	CASSRTGPTSEKLFF
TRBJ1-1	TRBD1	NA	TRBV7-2	TGTGCCAGCAGCTTAGTGGGACAGGGGTTGGCTTTCTTT	CASSLVGQGLAFF
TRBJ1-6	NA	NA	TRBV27	TGTGCCAGCACCCGAGGAGGGTCCTCCTATAATTCACCCCTCCACTTT	CASTRGGSSYNSPLHF
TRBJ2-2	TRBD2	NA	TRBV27	TGTGCCAGCAGTTTAGCCATAGGACTAGCGGGGGGGCTTTCCACCGGGGAGCTGTTTTTT	CASSLAIGLAGGLSTGELFF
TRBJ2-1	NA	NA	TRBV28	TGTGCCAGCAGTTCCTCATCGGGTACCGATGAGCAGTTCTTC	CASSSSSGTDEQFF
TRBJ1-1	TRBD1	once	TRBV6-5	TGTGCCAGCAGACAAGACAGGGTTCTGCACACTGAAGCTTTCTTT	CASRQDRVLHTEAFF
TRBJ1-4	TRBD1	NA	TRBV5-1	TGCGCCAGCAGCTTAACAGGGGGTAATGAAAAACTGTTTTTT	CASSLTGGNEKLFF
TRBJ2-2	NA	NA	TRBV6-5	TGTGCCAGCAGGGGGGGTAACACCGGGGAGCTGTTTTTT	CASRGGNTGELFF
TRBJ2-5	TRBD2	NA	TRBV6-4	TGTGCCAGCAGTGAGGCTAGCGGGGGGGCCGTGGAGACCCAGTACTTC	CASSEASGGAVETQYF